This record concerns one T cell receptor beta chain sequence. What it binds is unknown. This CDR3 contains 18 residues. The V gene lost 6 bases and the J gene lost 4 bases, with 25 bases spanning the gap. From germline, CDR1 is SNHLY and CDR2 FYNNEI. Pooled in the analysis were second doses at about 4 or about 12 weeks. This entry is derived from a study of T cell responses to AZD1222 COVID-19 vaccine. Study conclusions and caveats: Nearly half of spike-specific TCRs reportedly target variant regions that are unmutated in the B.1.351 and B.1.1.7 variants. White British people made up most donors, females outnumbered males, and clonal diversity was possibly underestimated. Spike-specific TCR breadth rose after two AZD1222 doses, and depth rose as well.

Here immunoSEQ multiplex PCR was the method, and the copy in TCRdb shows in-frame clones only, minus some. Here the sample spans about 88,000 clones, just over 90% being singletons. The chain is built from TRBV2 and TRBJ2-1, with D possibly TRBD2 on 6 matching bases. This material consisted of peripheral blood, taken 28 days after the second AZD1222 dose. This sequence was found in an adult who received the AZD1222 COVID-19 vaccine. This chain's CDR3 is CASRRRLAPPEYYNEQFF. Here the CDR3 DNA reads TGTGCCAGCAGGCGGCGGCTAGCGCCTCCGGAATATTACAATGAGCAGTTCTTC. Full variable domain (rest looked up from reference TRBV2 and TRBJ2-1): EPEVTQTPSHQVTQMGQEVILRCVPISNHLYFYWYRQILGQKVEFLVSFYNNEISEKSEIFDDQFSVERPDGSNFTLKIRSTKLEDSAMYFCASRRRLAPPEYYNEQFFGPGTRLTVL.